What follows are 21 T cell receptor beta chains derived from one specimen sequenced in a study of regulatory T cells in long-lasting Graves disease. In building TCR beta libraries, iRepertoire HTBI primers were used together with Arm-PCR of CDR3 regions. Via MiXCR, TCRdb re-called the multiplex PCR reads, giving one row per CDR3 protein. Of approximately 560,000 distinct CDR3 sequences in the sample, approximately 16% were seen once. Indicated time point: newly diagnosed GD, antithyroid drugs for less than 3 months. TCR sequences were obtained from RNA taken from PBMCs. A further study also used this sample, focusing on T cells in Graves' hyperthyroidism and ophthalmopathy.

The sample in question was peripheral blood mononuclear cells (PBMCs), obtained at new diagnosis, from a patient treated with antithyroid drugs. These receptors were taken from a man in his late teens or twenties with Graves disease.

The chain carries TRBV5-6 and TRBJ2-7, with 7 bases fitting TRBD2. The CDR3 contains 16 residues. Germline CDR1 is SGHDT and CDR2 is YYEEEE. The V segment lost 2 bases and the J segment 1 base; nucleotides outside the gene matches: 9. CDR3 DNA sequence: TGTGCCAGCAGCTTTGTCAGCGGGACGGCTTCCTACGAGCAGTACTTC. This encodes CASSFVSGTASYEQYF.

The sample holds a few counts of this clonotype. The chain has TRBV2 and TRBJ2-1; TRBD1 agrees at 10 bases. The V segment lost 3 bases and the J segment 2 bases; nucleotides outside the gene matches: 10. The germline V gene has CDR1 SNHLY and CDR2 FYNNEI. The CDR3 has 18 amino acids. The CDR3 nucleotides read TGTGCCAGCAGTGACTTCCGTTCCGGGACAGGGGCCTACAATGAGCAGTTCTTC. Encoded protein: CASSDFRSGTGAYNEQFF.

This chain uses TRBV11-2 with TRBJ1-3, with D unresolved. The CDR3 has 17 residues. V was clipped by 4 bases and J by 0 bases, with 16 bases between them. In germline, CDR1 is SGHAT, CDR2 FQNNGV. CDR3 in DNA: TGTGCCAGCAGCTCCCCAGACGGAGACATCTCTGGAAACACCATATATTTT. Translation: CASSSPDGDISGNTIYF. The full variable domain, completed using reference TRBV11-2 and TRBJ1-3, is EAGVAQSPRYKIIEKRQSVAFWCNPISGHATLYWYQQILGQGPKLLIQFQNNGVVDDSQLPKDRFSAERLKGVDSTLKIQPAKLEDSAVYLCASSSPDGDISGNTIYFGEGSWLTVV.

The J gene is TRBJ2-1, the V gene TRBV6-1; D is undetermined. Deletions cut 5 bases from V and 4 bases from J, with 6 bases between. The length of the CDR3 is 12 residues. Per germline, CDR1 MNHNS and CDR2 SASEGT. The CDR3 DNA follows: TGTGCCAGCAGTAGGGTATACAATGAGCAGTTCTTC. This codes for CASSRVYNEQFF.

This clonotype was detected only a few times. V is TRBV7-9 and J is TRBJ2-2; 7 nucleotides match TRBD1. The ends lost 4 bases at V and 9 bases at J; junction bases unmatched: 11. This CDR3 is 15 amino acids long. Germline lookup yields CDR1 SEHNR and CDR2 FQNEAQ (reference sequence). CDR3 residues: CASSSPGQTGRELFF. In nucleotides, the CDR3 is TGTGCCAGCAGCTCCCCGGGACAGACCGGAAGGGAGCTGTTTTTT.

This clonotype was seen at least ten times. This sequence joins TRBV5-1 and TRBJ1-1; D uncertain. This CDR3 has 13 amino acids. The V end was cut by 4 bases, the J end by 7 bases, with 14 bases between. Germline loops: CDR1 SGHRS, CDR2 YFSETQ. Here the CDR3 DNA reads TGCGCCAGCAGCCCGACGGAGCGGATTGAAGCTTTCTTT. Its translation is CASSPTERIEAFF.

Ten or more counts support this clonotype. The V and J genes are TRBV20-1 and TRBJ1-2, with 8 nucleotides matching TRBD1. V was clipped by 3 bases and J by 1 base; unmatched bases: 10. Per germline, CDR1 DFQATT and CDR2 SNEGSKA (reference sequence). CDR3 length equals 16 residues. The CDR3, as DNA: TGCAGTGCTAGCCGGACAGGGCCAAAGCTTAACTATGGCTACACCTTC. Translating gives CSASRTGPKLNYGYTF.

This clonotype was seen repeatedly, ten times or more. The V call is TRBV13, the J call TRBJ2-3; D gene unclear. The CDR3 has 15 residues. V lost 0 bases and J lost 3, with 10 bases in between. The germline V gene encodes CDR1 PRHDT and CDR2 FYEKMQ (reference sequence). This CDR3 is CASSLGARKTDTQYF. As DNA, the CDR3 is TGTGCCAGCAGCTTAGGTGCTAGAAAGACAGATACGCAGTATTTT.

In DNA, the CDR3 is TGTGCCAGCAGCTCCAGGACAGGGACCTACGAGCAGTACTTC. Translated: CASSSRTGTYEQYF. The V call is TRBV7-8, the J call TRBJ2-7; 8 bases line up with TRBD1. With V trimmed by 4 bases and J by 2 bases, 4 bases remained unmatched. Germline loops: CDR1 SGHVS, CDR2 FQNEAQ. The CDR3 spans 14 residues.

The sample holds a few counts of this clonotype. The V gene is TRBV19, the J gene TRBJ2-5; 9 bases align to TRBD2. The germline CDR1 and CDR2 sequences are LNHDA and SQIVND (reference sequence). This CDR3 is 15 amino acids long. After removal of 3 bases from V and 5 bases from J, the junction contained 7 bases not matched to a gene. The CDR3 DNA is TGTGCCAGTAGTATCCCGGGACTAGCTACGGAGACCCAGTACTTC. This gives the protein CASSIPGLATETQYF.

This clonotype was observed at least ten times. The chain recombines TRBV27 with TRBJ1-1, with D perhaps matching TRBD1 (5 bases). The CDR3 is 11 amino acids. The V end lost 4 bases, the J end lost 10 bases, and 10 bases lay between the germline ends. Per germline, CDR1 MNHEY and CDR2 SMNVEV (reference sequence). The chain's CDR3 is CASSSDSRAFF. CDR3 in DNA: TGTGCCAGCAGTTCCGACAGTCGAGCTTTCTTT.

There are a few counts of this clonotype. V gene TRBV27 combines with J gene TRBJ1-2; D call uncertain. The V gene lost 2 bases and the J gene lost 4 bases, with 8 bases spanning the gap. The CDR3 is made up of 13 amino acids. Germline values: CDR1 MNHEY, CDR2 SMNVEV (reference sequence). Here the CDR3 reads CASSLMGGYGYTF. The CDR3 DNA is TGTGCCAGCAGTTTAATGGGAGGCTATGGCTACACCTTC.

This clonotype has at least ten counts. The chain employs TRBV7-9 and TRBJ2-3; 8 bases map to TRBD2. This CDR3 has 15 residues. Germline trimming cut 6 bases from V and 7 bases from J; bases unmatched to any gene: 12. CDR1 SEHNR and CDR2 FQNEAQ come from the germline V gene (reference sequence). CDR3 region: CASSILSGSTNTQYF. The CDR3, as DNA: TGTGCCAGCAGTATCTTAAGCGGGAGTACGAATACGCAGTATTTT.

The table lists this clonotype with many counts. The CDR3 reads CASSYGTGDTEAFF. For the CDR3, the DNA is TGTGCCAGCAGTTACGGGACAGGGGACACTGAAGCTTTCTTT. The J gene is TRBJ1-1, the V gene TRBV12-3 or TRBV12-4; 10 positions match TRBD1. The CDR3 length is 14 residues. V was clipped by 4 bases and J by 3 bases; unmatched bases: 2.

The J gene is TRBJ1-1, the V gene TRBV9; D uncertain. The germline gives CDR1 SGDLS, CDR2 YYNGEE. V was cut by 0 bases and J by 1 base, with 10 bases left in between. The CDR3 has 15 amino acids. In nucleotides, the CDR3 is TGTGCCAGCAGCGTAGTGTACCCCACGAACACTGAAGCTTTCTTT. Its protein is CASSVVYPTNTEAFF.

Ten or more counts support this clonotype. V and J are TRBV12-3 or TRBV12-4 and TRBJ2-7, with D perhaps TRBD1 (5 bases). The CDR3 has 14 residues. V dropped 3 bases and J dropped 3 bases, with 12 bases sitting between them. The CDR3 sequence: CASSFAGLNYEQYF. CDR3 coding DNA: TGTGCCAGCAGTTTCGCAGGGTTGAACTACGAGCAGTACTTC.

This chain links TRBV27 with TRBJ2-3, with D maybe TRBD2 (6 bases). CDR3 length equals 16 residues. Germline values: CDR1 MNHEY, CDR2 SMNVEV (reference sequence). V was shortened by 4 bases and J by 9 bases, with 23 bases between the two germline ends. The CDR3 DNA reads TGTGCCAGCAGTTCTCCTCTACCTCCGGGGGATCGGACGCAGTATTTT. Translating it yields CASSSPLPPGDRTQYF.

The chain combines TRBV6-1 with TRBJ2-7; D possibly corresponds to TRBD1 (6 bases). Trimming left V 6 bases short and J 3 bases short, with 18 bases between. Germline assignment: CDR1 MNHNS and CDR2 SASEGT. This CDR3 is 15 amino acids long. DNA of the CDR3: TGTGCCAGCAGCTTCCATCCCGGGACAAGCTACGAGCAGTACTTC. This sequence encodes CASSFHPGTSYEQYF.

J is TRBJ2-1 and V is TRBV9, with D perhaps TRBD2 (5 bases). This CDR3 is built from 14 residues. Trimming removed 4 bases from V and 5 bases from J, with 13 bases in between. Germline-derived CDR1 and CDR2 are SGDLS and YYNGEE. The CDR3 DNA follows: TGTGCCAGCAGCTCCCCTACTAGAAACAATGAGCAGTTCTTC. Translated: CASSSPTRNNEQFF.

This clonotype was found many times. The chain couples TRBV2 to TRBJ2-7; D might be TRBD1 (6 bases). Germline lookup yields CDR1 SNHLY and CDR2 FYNNEI. This CDR3 contains 13 residues. V lost 7 bases to trimming and J lost 3 bases, with 13 bases between them. The chain's CDR3 is CASNYRQVYEQYF. The CDR3 DNA sequence: TGTGCCAGCAACTATAGACAGGTCTACGAGCAGTACTTC.

The chain joins TRBV20-1 to TRBJ1-6; 9 nucleotides align to TRBD1. This CDR3 is built from 13 residues. V was pared by 6 bases and J by 7 bases, with 4 bases of the junction left unmatched. Germline CDR1 DFQATT, CDR2 SNEGSKA (reference sequence). The CDR3 DNA is TGCAGTGCCCCGACAGGGGGGAATTCACCCCTCCACTTT. Translating it yields CSAPTGGNSPLHF.